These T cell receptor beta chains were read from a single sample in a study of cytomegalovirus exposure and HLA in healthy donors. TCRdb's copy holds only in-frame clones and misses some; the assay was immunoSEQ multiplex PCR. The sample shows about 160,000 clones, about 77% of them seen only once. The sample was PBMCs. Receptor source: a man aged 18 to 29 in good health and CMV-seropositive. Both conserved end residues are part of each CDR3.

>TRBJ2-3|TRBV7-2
CASSLVWGGTDTQYF
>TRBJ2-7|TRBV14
CASSHLAGSFYEQYF
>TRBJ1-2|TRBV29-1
CSVPTGNYGYTF
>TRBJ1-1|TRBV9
CASSSRQHEAFF
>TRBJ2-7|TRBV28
CASRSSGGVSYEQYF
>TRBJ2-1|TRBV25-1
CASSGVYEQFF
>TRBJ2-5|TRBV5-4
CASSPAQGFTSGQETQYF
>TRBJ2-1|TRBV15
CATSRDLGAGNEQFF
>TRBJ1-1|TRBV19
CASSDRANTEAFF
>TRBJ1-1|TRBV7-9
CASSSLYREGGNTEAFF
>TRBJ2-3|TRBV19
CASSMIQGTDTQYF
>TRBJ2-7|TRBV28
CATTRTGQGWSSYEQYF
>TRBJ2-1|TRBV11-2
CASSPGQGYNEQFF
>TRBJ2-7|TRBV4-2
CASSQEEGQSSYEQYF
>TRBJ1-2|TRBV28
CASSPLEGAFGYTF
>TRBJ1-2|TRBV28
CASSSLYGYTF
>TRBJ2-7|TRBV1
CTSPRGVPLVGQYF
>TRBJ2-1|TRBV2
CASNPGTSAYNEQFF
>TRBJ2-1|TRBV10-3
CAISGTTSGVWGEQFF
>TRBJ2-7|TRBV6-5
CASSYLGDRRPYEQYF
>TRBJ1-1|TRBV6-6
CASSTDPDSEAFF
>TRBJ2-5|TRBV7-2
CASSPTRAQETQYF
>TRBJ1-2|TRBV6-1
CASSELEGRDGYTF
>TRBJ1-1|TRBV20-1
CSARTGAEAFF
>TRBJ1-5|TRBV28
CASSLKGQGDQPQHF
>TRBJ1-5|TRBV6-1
CASSYGQGNQPQHF
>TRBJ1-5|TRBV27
CASSLLSGGDQPQHF
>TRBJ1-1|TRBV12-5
CASGFELQGRNTEAFF
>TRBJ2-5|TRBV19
CASSMGLVGAGETQYF
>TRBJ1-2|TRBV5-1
CASSEGRGANYGYTF
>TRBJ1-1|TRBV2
CASSEGGTEAFF
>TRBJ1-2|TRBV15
CATSLNLQGADGYTF
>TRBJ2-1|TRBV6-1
CASKEGGVLNEQFF
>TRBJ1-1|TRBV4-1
CASSQGFVTGGQDTEAFF
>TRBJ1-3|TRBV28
CASTPHSSGNTIYF
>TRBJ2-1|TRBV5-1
CASSLEAGPLGEQFF
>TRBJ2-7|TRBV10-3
CAISDPRTGGFGQQYF
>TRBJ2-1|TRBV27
CASSLTGGEQFF
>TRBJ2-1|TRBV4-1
CASSQERGTGTLGEQFF
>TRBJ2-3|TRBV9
CASSVATDTQYF
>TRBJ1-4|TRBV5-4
CASSPIATNEKLFF
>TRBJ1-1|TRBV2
CASSRTGGMAEAFF
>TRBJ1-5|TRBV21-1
CASSRAGRSGNQPQHF
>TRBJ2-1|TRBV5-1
CASSLQGDYNEQFF
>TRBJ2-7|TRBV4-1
CASSQQRGDRAYEQYF
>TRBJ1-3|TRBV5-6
CASSLDRWGSGNTIYF
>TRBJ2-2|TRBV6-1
CASSELAGYGELFF
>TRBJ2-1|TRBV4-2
CASSHEVGGLLGEQFF